Listed here are 5 T cell receptor beta chains from one sample, sequenced in a study of immune heterogeneity within non-small cell lung tumors. Multiplex PCR was performed with 32 V and 13 J primers, and it amplified TCR beta CDR3. Using its own MiXCR run on the multiplex PCR reads, TCRdb lists one record per CDR3 protein. The repertoire includes approximately 6,000 distinct CDR3 sequences, around a fifth of them detected once, and around 16% sits in the top ten. Template was bulk tumor genomic DNA, around 620 ng per sample. Multiple widely separated biopsies were taken from each primary tumor at surgery. The study enrolled patients with untreated, newly diagnosed non-small cell lung cancer who underwent curative surgery. Sequenced sample: lung tumor tissue. These receptors were collected from a man between 60 and 70 years old with non-small cell lung cancer.

This clonotype occurred many times. The J gene is TRBJ2-7, the V gene TRBV29-1; a possible D gene is TRBD2 (6 bases). The germline V and J ends were trimmed by 7 bases and 4 bases, with 17 bases remaining between them. CDR1 is SQVTM, CDR2 ANQGSEA, per germline. The length of the CDR3 is 13 residues. The CDR3 DNA follows: TGCAGCGCTAGACTAGGCATGGGGTACGAGCAGTACTTC. Protein sequence: CSARLGMGYEQYF.

Within the sample, this clonotype is medium-sized. V is TRBV30 and J is TRBJ2-3; 7 nucleotides align to TRBD1. The CDR3 is 13 residues long. Looked up from germline, CDR1 is GTSNPN and CDR2 is SVGIG (reference sequence). The J segment lost 3 bases and the V segment lost 3 bases, leaving 3 bases of the junction unmatched. CDR3 in amino acids: CAWRVQGTDTQYF. CDR3 nucleotide sequence: TGTGCCTGGAGGGTACAGGGGACAGATACGCAGTATTTT.

This clonotype was observed many times. The chain recombines TRBV28 with TRBJ2-5; no clear D gene. Trimming took off 3 bases at V and 5 bases at J, with 4 bases between the two ends. CDR1 MDHEN and CDR2 SYDVKM come from the germline V gene. The CDR3 sequence is 11 residues long. The CDR3 sequence: CASSLGETQYF. The CDR3 coding sequence is TGTGCCAGCAGTTTGGGTGAGACCCAGTACTTC.

The chain couples TRBV3-1 to TRBJ2-5; no reliable D call. The CDR3 has 14 residues. Germline assignment: CDR1 LGHDT and CDR2 YNNKEL (reference sequence). V was cut by 2 bases and J by 5 bases, with 12 bases left in between. The chain's CDR3 is CASSQNGGGETQYF. The CDR3 DNA reads as TGTGCCAGCAGCCAAAATGGCGGTGGTGAGACCCAGTACTTC.

Worth noting for this clonotype: A read error may be the cause here, since a much bigger clone is one base away. The missing conserved phenylalanine or tryptophan at the end of this CDR3 makes a read error likely. This chain joins TRBV6-5 and TRBJ2-5; a weak D match, TRBD2 (5 bases). V lost 2 bases to trimming and J lost 0 bases, with 7 bases between them. The CDR3 extends over 14 amino acids. The V gene's germline CDR1 is MNHEY and CDR2 SVGAGI. CDR3 loop: CASSYRGNQETQYL. Written as DNA, the CDR3 is TGTGCCAGCAGTTACAGAGGGAACCAAGAGACCCAGTACTTA.